This entry lists 27 T cell receptor beta chains sequenced from one sample in a study of shared clonotypes between healthy human individuals (dated by TCRdb to 2018 to 2020). The library was prepared using the immunoSEQ multiplex PCR assay. TCRdb mirrors the immuneACCESS table, restricted to in-frame sequences. Some clones are absent from its copies; in checked studies, under half trace to an unresolved V gene, and the reason for the others is unknown. The sample records 980,000 or so clones, roughly 72% of which are singletons. Nearly 1.5% of the sample is taken by the ten largest. The sequenced sample consisted of memory CD4+ T cells sorted from blood. Taken with the paper, the label for cell subset or site translates to: CD45RA-negative fraction. These receptors were collected from a young man in good health.

The chain uses TRBV5-1 and TRBJ2-3; 7 positions match TRBD2. The CDR3 is 16 amino acids. The ends lost 4 bases at V and 3 bases at J; junction bases unmatched: 11. CDR1 and CDR2 from the germline V gene are SGHRS and YFSETQ. The CDR3 is CASSLVGAGDTDTQYF. DNA of the CDR3: TGCGCCAGCAGCCTTGTCGGGGCGGGAGATACAGATACGCAGTATTTT. Drawing the rest from reference TRBV5-1 and TRBJ2-3, the complete variable domain is KAGVTQTPRYLIKTRGQQVTLSCSPISGHRSVSWYQQTPGQGLQFLFEYFSETQRNKGNFPGRFSGRQFSNSRSEMNVSTLELGDSALYLCASSLVGAGDTDTQYFGPGTRLTVL.

The chain links TRBV19 to TRBJ2-2; D is possibly TRBD2 (5 bases). The germline gives CDR1 LNHDA, CDR2 SQIVND (reference sequence). The length of the CDR3 is 14 residues. Deletions cut 2 bases from V and 3 bases from J, with 7 bases between. The CDR3 DNA follows: TGTGCCAGTAGTATACTAGCCTACACCGGGGAGCTGTTTTTT. Translated: CASSILAYTGELFF.

The chain uses TRBV6-1 and TRBJ2-4; D is ambiguous. The CDR3 covers 18 residues. CDR1 MNHNS and CDR2 SASEGT come from the germline V gene. Trimming took off 0 bases at V and 0 bases at J, with 15 bases between the two ends. Here the CDR3 reads CASSEALPVSIAKNIQYF. The CDR3 region has the DNA TGTGCCAGCAGTGAAGCGCTTCCCGTTTCCATAGCCAAAAACATTCAGTACTTC.

This clone was seen only a few times. Other DNA sequences of this sample code for an identical CDR3. The V and J genes are TRBV5-6 and TRBJ2-5; D remains unclear. The CDR3 loop spans 11 amino acids. V lost 2 bases to trimming and J lost 5 bases, with 4 bases between them. The V gene's germline CDR1 is SGHDT and CDR2 YYEEEE. Here the CDR3 DNA reads TGTGCCAGCAGCTTCGGGGAGACCCAGTACTTC. This codes for CASSFGETQYF. The full variable domain, with the rest looked up from reference TRBV5-6 and TRBJ2-5, is DAGVTQSPTHLIKTRGQQVTLRCSPKSGHDTVSWYQQALGQGPQFIFQYYEEEERQRGNFPDRFSGHQFPNYSSELNVNALLLGDSALYLCASSFGETQYFGPGTRLLVL.

Only one count was recorded for this clone. The same CDR3 arises from other DNA sequences in this sample as well. CDR3 bases: TGTGCCAGCAGCTTAGGGGGGGCGGGCAATCAGCCCCAGCATTTT. Translating it yields CASSLGGAGNQPQHF. The chain has TRBV11-2 and TRBJ1-5; D is perhaps TRBD1 (6 bases). Germline CDR1 SGHAT, CDR2 FQNNGV. The CDR3 is 15 amino acids. V shed 1 base and J shed 2 bases, with 9 bases lying between them.

V usage is TRBV15 and J usage is TRBJ1-3, with TRBD1 as a possible D gene (6 bases). The V gene's germline CDR1 is LNHNV and CDR2 YYDKDF (reference sequence). The CDR3 extends over 15 amino acids. V lost 0 bases to trimming and J lost 4 bases, with 10 bases between them. The CDR3 protein is CATSREQGSGNTIYF. CDR3 in DNA: TGTGCCACCAGCAGAGAACAGGGATCGGGAAACACCATATATTTT. Full variable domain (remainder filled in from reference TRBV15 and TRBJ1-3): DAMVIQNPRYQVTQFGKPVTLSCSQTLNHNVMYWYQQKSSQAPKLLFHYYDKDFNNEADTPDNFQSRRPNTSFCFLDIRSPGLGDTAMYLCATSREQGSGNTIYFGEGSWLTVV.

The chain couples TRBV29-1 to TRBJ2-3, with D possibly matching TRBD2 (5 bases). Germline loops: CDR1 SQVTM, CDR2 ANQGSEA. CDR3 length equals 10 residues. Trimming pared 4 bases from V and 6 bases from J, leaving 5 bases between. The CDR3 protein is CSVGEDTQYF. Written as DNA, the CDR3 is TGCAGCGTTGGGGAGGATACGCAGTATTTT.

The V and J genes are TRBV11-2 and TRBJ1-4; TRBD1 is a possible D gene (6 bases). CDR3 size: 14 residues. The V end was cut by 1 base, the J end by 6 bases, with 9 bases between. CDR1 is SGHAT and CDR2 is FQNNGV in the germline V gene. The CDR3 DNA is TGTGCCAGCAGCTTAGGGCAGGGGTATGAAAAACTGTTTTTT. Its protein product is CASSLGQGYEKLFF.

This rearrangement joins TRBV6-6 to TRBJ1-5; 7 nucleotides match TRBD1. CDR1 and CDR2 from the germline V gene are MNHNY and SVGAGI (reference sequence). The CDR3 is made up of 14 amino acids. The J segment lost 3 bases and the V segment lost 6 bases, leaving 5 bases of the junction unmatched. The CDR3 protein is CASRAGQDNQPQHF. CDR3 in DNA: TGTGCCAGCAGGGCCGGACAGGACAATCAGCCCCAGCATTTT.

The chain uses TRBV30 and TRBJ1-1, with no clear D. V was pared by 4 bases and J by 0 bases, with 9 bases between. The CDR3 runs 13 residues. Looked up from germline, CDR1 is GTSNPN and CDR2 is SVGIG (reference sequence). The CDR3 spells CAWMTNVNTEAFF. The CDR3, as DNA: TGTGCCTGGATGACAAACGTGAACACTGAAGCTTTCTTT.

The chain joins TRBV5-1 to TRBJ2-1; no clear D. V was shortened by 1 base and J by 5 bases, with 7 bases between the two germline ends. CDR3 size: 13 residues. Germline CDR1 and CDR2: SGHRS and YFSETQ. The CDR3 DNA sequence: TGCGCCAGCAGCTTGAGCTTAGACAATGAGCAGTTCTTC. Amino acids: CASSLSLDNEQFF.

The CDR3 DNA is TGTGCCTGGAGTAGAACAGGCAAAGCTTTCTTT. This codes for CAWSRTGKAFF. The chain combines TRBV30 with TRBJ1-1; perhaps TRBD1 as D (5 bases). CDR3 length: 11 amino acids. In germline, CDR1 is GTSNPN, CDR2 SVGIG (reference sequence). Trimming took off 2 bases at V and 9 bases at J, with 10 bases between the two ends.

This sequence joins TRBV7-8 and TRBJ1-1, with TRBD1 as a possible D gene (6 bases). The V end was cut by 5 bases, the J end by 5 bases, with 12 bases between. Germline V gene sequence: CDR1 SGHVS, CDR2 FQNEAQ. The CDR3 has 13 amino acids. CDR3 coding DNA: TGTGCCAGCAGCCGAGGACAGTCAACTGAAGCTTTCTTT. It yields the protein CASSRGQSTEAFF.

The chain has TRBV6-1 and TRBJ2-7, with 8 bases that match TRBD2. The CDR3 is 13 residues long. Germline V CDR1 and CDR2: MNHNS, SASEGT. Trimming cost V 11 bases and J 2 bases; bases outside gene matches: 8. CDR3 nucleotides: TGTGCCGTCGGGAGGGAGGGAGCCTACGAGCAGTACTTC. Translation: CAVGREGAYEQYF.

As to this clone: This may be a read error: a much more frequent sequence differs by one nucleotide. This sequence joins TRBV5-1 and TRBJ2-7; no firm D call. The CDR3 contains 12 residues. Germline values: CDR1 SGHRS, CDR2 YFSETQ. CDR3 loop: CASNLGLGEQYF. The CDR3 coding sequence is TGCGCCAGCAACTTGGGTTTGGGCGAGCAGTACTTC. Using reference TRBV5-1 and TRBJ2-7 for the parts outside the CDR3, the full variable domain is KAGVTQTPRYLIKTRGQQVTLSCSPISGHRSVSWYQQTPGQGLQFLFEYFSETQRNKGNFPGRFSGRQFSNSRSEMNVSTLELGDSALYLCASNLGLGEQYFGPGTRLTVT.

The count of this clone is one. The rearrangement links TRBV7-5 to TRBJ1-5. TRBV7-5 is assigned pseudogene status. The CDR3 covers 17 residues. The chain's CDR3 is CARSLNWTEASNQPQHF. DNA for the CDR3: TGTGCCAGAAGCTTAAACTGGACGGAGGCTAGCAATCAGCCCCAGCATTTT.

The V and J genes are TRBV6-6 and TRBJ1-5, with 8 bases matching TRBD1. The CDR3 totals 13 residues. Germline loops: CDR1 MNHNY, CDR2 SVGAGI (reference sequence). Trimming at V came to 6 bases and at J to 16 bases, leaving 14 bases not matched to a gene. The CDR3 region has the DNA TGTGCCAGCAGCCGACAGGGGTTCGACCCCGAACATTTT. This encodes CASSRQGFDPEHF.

This clone occurred a few times. The chain has TRBV7-2 and TRBJ2-1; no firm D call. Trimming removed 4 bases at V and 10 bases at J, with 14 bases between. Germline-derived CDR1 and CDR2 are SGHTA and FQGNSA. CDR3 length equals 13 residues. The CDR3 DNA is TGTGCCAGCAGCTCAGACTCCGTCGGCGAGCAGTTCTTC. Its translation is CASSSDSVGEQFF.

The chain links TRBV12-5 to TRBJ1-5, with unresolved D. Germline V lookup: CDR1 LGHNT, CDR2 FRNRAP. V was cut by 7 bases and J by 2 bases, with 15 bases left in between. The CDR3 sequence is 15 residues long. The DNA of the CDR3 is TGTGCTAGTGATATTGATAGGACGGGCAATCAGCCCCAGCATTTT. It is translated as CASDIDRTGNQPQHF.

On this clone: A much larger clone differs from this one at a single base, so this may be a read error. The chain is built from TRBV7-9 and TRBJ2-2; 7 bases are shared with TRBD2. This CDR3 contains 14 residues. Germline CDR1 reads SEHNR; CDR2 reads FQNEAQ (reference sequence). CDR3 in amino acids: CTSSLGAGDAELFF. The CDR3, as DNA: TGTACCAGCAGCTTAGGGGCGGGGGATGCGGAGCTGTTTTTT.

This chain links TRBV6-1 with TRBJ1-5; maybe TRBD1 (6 bases). Per germline, CDR1 MNHNS and CDR2 SASEGT. This CDR3 comprises 14 residues. V lost 7 bases to trimming and J lost 1 base, with 11 bases between them. The CDR3 DNA is TGTGCCAGCATCTTTACAGGGAGCAATCAGCCCCAGCATTTT. Amino acids: CASIFTGSNQPQHF.

As concerns this clone: Other DNA sequences from this sample encode an identical CDR3 as well. The gene calls are TRBV6-1 and TRBJ2-3; unclear D gene. CDR3 length: 13 amino acids. The V end was cut by 3 bases, the J end by 0 bases, with 4 bases between. Germline values: CDR1 MNHNS, CDR2 SASEGT. The CDR3 spells CASSDVSTDTQYF. DNA of the CDR3: TGTGCCAGCAGTGATGTCAGCACAGATACGCAGTATTTT.

The V gene is TRBV5-1, the J gene TRBJ2-5; D may be TRBD1 or TRBD2 (7 bases each). From germline, CDR1 is SGHRS and CDR2 YFSETQ. The length of the CDR3 is 15 residues. V gave up 1 base and J gave up 8 bases, with 18 bases separating them. CDR3 sequence reads: CASSLSGDSRGTQYF. The DNA of the CDR3 is TGCGCCAGCAGCTTGAGCGGGGACAGCCGAGGCACCCAGTACTTC.

The chain carries TRBV19 and TRBJ1-5; 7 bases map to TRBD1. Germline V gives CDR1 LNHDA, CDR2 SQIVND (reference sequence). V was pared by 2 bases and J by 4 bases, with 8 bases of the junction left unmatched. The CDR3 is made up of 16 amino acids. For the CDR3, the DNA is TGTGCCAGTAGTATACCAAGGGGACAGTCTAATCAGCCCCAGCATTTT. Its translation is CASSIPRGQSNQPQHF.

Only a few counts were recorded for this clone. This chain uses TRBV7-6 with TRBJ2-1, with D uncertain. Germline CDR1 SGHVS, CDR2 FNYEAQ. Trimming cost V 1 base and J 13 bases, with 8 bases left between them. This CDR3 contains 11 residues. The CDR3: CASSLEKAQFF. CDR3 coding DNA: TGTGCCAGCAGCTTAGAGAAGGCACAGTTCTTC.

The chain combines TRBV5-8 with TRBJ1-3, with 7 nucleotides matching TRBD1. The CDR3 contains 17 residues. J lost 2 bases, V lost 2 bases, and 10 bases had no gene match. Germline V gene lookup returns CDR1 SGHTS and CDR2 YDEGEE. The CDR3 protein is CASSFIMTGRAGNTIYF. DNA of the CDR3: TGTGCCAGCAGCTTCATAATGACAGGGAGGGCTGGAAACACCATATATTTT.

The chain recombines TRBV18 with TRBJ1-6; D might be TRBD1 (6 bases). The V gene lost 2 bases and the J gene lost 6 bases, with 23 bases spanning the gap. The CDR3 has 19 residues. The V gene's germline CDR1 is KGHSH and CDR2 LQKENI. The DNA of the CDR3 is TGTGCCAGCTCACCAACAGGGACTTCGAACCCAAATCTTAATTCACCCCTCCACTTT. This codes for CASSPTGTSNPNLNSPLHF.